Listed here are 14 T cell receptor beta chains from one sample, sequenced in a study of technical replicates of blood from several donors. Clones were sequenced by immunoSEQ multiplex PCR, and TCRdb holds only the in-frame ones, with some missing. The data show under 95,000 clones, 95% to 98% seen once. The sample consisted of T cells isolated from PBMCs. All receptors come from a human donor in good health.

This chain connects TRBV21-1 to TRBJ2-7; the table's D call, TRBD2, has no DNA check behind it. TRBV21-1 is listed as a pseudogene. This CDR3 has 11 residues. In nucleotides, the CDR3 is TGTGCCAGCAGCGCCCGGTACGAGCAGTACTTC. Amino acid sequence: CASSARYEQYF.

The chain employs TRBV28 and TRBJ2-5, with 10 bases lining up with TRBD1. The CDR3 spans 16 residues. In germline, CDR1 is MDHEN, CDR2 SYDVKM. Losses at the gene ends were 5 bases for V and 5 bases for J; bases not matched to a gene: 11. This chain's CDR3 is CASSAPGDRGGETQYF. CDR3 coding DNA: TGTGCCAGCAGTGCGCCGGGGGACAGGGGTGGGGAGACCCAGTACTTC. The whole variable domain, filled in from reference TRBV28 and TRBJ2-5, reads DVKVTQSSRYLVKRTGEKVFLECVQDMDHENMFWYRQDPGLGLRLIYFSYDVKMKEKGDIPEGYSVSREKKERFSLILESASTNQTSMYLCASSAPGDRGGETQYFGPGTRLLVL.

CDR3 bases: TGTGCCAGCAGTGACTCTTGGGACTACCGCAATGAGCAGTTCTTC. As protein: CASSDSWDYRNEQFF. V is TRBV6-4 and J is TRBJ2-1; 7 positions agree with TRBD2. With 0 bases clipped from V and 6 bases from J, the junction kept 5 bases outside the gene matches. Germline assignment: CDR1 MRHNA and CDR2 SNTAGT. This CDR3 is 15 amino acids long.

The chain joins TRBV10-3 to TRBJ2-7; no definite D call. Germline V gives CDR1 ENHRY, CDR2 SYGVKD. This CDR3 contains 13 residues. V lost 2 bases to trimming and J lost 2 bases, with 7 bases between them. CDR3 in DNA: TGTGCCATCAGTGAGACAAACACCTACGAGCAGTACTTC. Translating gives CAISETNTYEQYF.

The rearrangement joins TRBV28 to TRBJ2-1; TRBD1 is a possible D gene (6 bases). V was shortened by 3 bases and J by 5 bases, with 17 bases between the two germline ends. Germline V lookup: CDR1 MDHEN, CDR2 SYDVKM. The CDR3 runs to 16 residues. This CDR3 reads CASSLGQNQGNNEQFF. CDR3 nucleotide sequence: TGTGCCAGCAGTTTGGGTCAGAACCAGGGGAACAATGAGCAGTTCTTC.

The chain uses TRBV7-2 and TRBJ2-7; 7 positions agree with TRBD1. This CDR3 comprises 14 residues. V lost 1 base to trimming and J lost 2 bases; unmatched junction nucleotides: 2. Germline CDR1 is SGHTA and CDR2 is FQGNSA. The CDR3 is CASSLDRGTYEQYF. The CDR3 DNA follows: TGTGCCAGCAGCTTAGACAGGGGAACCTACGAGCAGTACTTC.

The chain has TRBV5-4 and TRBJ2-7; D possibly corresponds to TRBD2 (6 bases). Germline CDR1 SGHNT, CDR2 YYREEE (reference sequence). There are 16 residues in the CDR3. Trimming shortened V by 6 bases and J by 2 bases, and 21 bases separated the two germline ends. The CDR3 reads CASTPRGGPNPYEQYF. CDR3 coding DNA: TGTGCCAGCACCCCCCGGGGAGGACCAAACCCCTACGAGCAGTACTTC. Using reference TRBV5-4 and TRBJ2-7 for the parts outside the CDR3, the full variable domain is ETGVTQSPTHLIKTRGQQVTLRCSSQSGHNTVSWYQQALGQGPQFIFQYYREEENGRGNFPPRFSGLQFPNYSSELNVNALELDDSALYLCASTPRGGPNPYEQYFGPGTRLTVT.

This clone was observed once. CDR3 region: CASSYSTGGEKLFF. CDR3 DNA sequence: TGTGCCAGCAGTTACTCGACAGGCGGCGAAAAACTGTTTTTT. V usage is TRBV6-5 and J usage is TRBJ1-4, with D tentatively TRBD1 (6 bases). Germline-derived CDR1 and CDR2 are MNHEY and SVGAGI. Deletions cut 0 bases from V and 8 bases from J, with 10 bases between. This CDR3 is built from 14 residues.

The chain couples TRBV7-2 to TRBJ2-7, with D perhaps matching TRBD2 (5 bases). This CDR3 has 14 amino acids. Germline CDR1 reads SGHTA; CDR2 reads FQGNSA. Trimming took 2 bases from V and 2 from J, leaving 10 bases between them. The CDR3 spells CASSLRPGTYEQYF. CDR3 bases: TGTGCCAGCAGCTTAAGGCCGGGGACCTACGAGCAGTACTTC.

Only one count was recorded for this clone. The chain recombines TRBV7-9 with TRBJ2-1; the D is unclear. V was shortened by 3 bases and J by 9 bases, with 6 bases between the two germline ends. CDR1 SEHNR and CDR2 FQNEAQ come from the germline V gene (reference sequence). The CDR3 covers 11 residues. The CDR3 DNA sequence: TGTGCCAGCAGCTTGGGCAGTGAGCAGTTCTTC. Residues: CASSLGSEQFF. The complete variable domain, with remaining parts taken from reference TRBV7-9 and TRBJ2-1, reads DTGVSQNPRHKITKRGQNVTFRCDPISEHNRLYWYRQTLGQGPEFLTYFQNEAQLEKSRLLSDRFSAERPKGSFSTLEIQRTEQGDSAMYLCASSLGSEQFFGPGTRLTVL.

This chain uses TRBV6-1 with TRBJ2-5, with TRBD2 matching over 7 bases. In germline, CDR1 is MNHNS, CDR2 SASEGT. The CDR3 contains 13 residues. The V gene end was trimmed by 6 bases and the J gene end by 5 bases; junction bases not matched to a gene: 6. The chain's CDR3 is CASSSNGGETQYF. The CDR3 nucleotides are TGTGCCAGCAGCAGCAACGGGGGGGAGACCCAGTACTTC.

The genes are TRBV7-2 and TRBJ2-7, with D maybe TRBD2 (6 bases). Between the trimmed V and J ends, which lost 1 base and 2 bases, there was a span of 15 bases. CDR1 SGHTA and CDR2 FQGNSA come from the germline V gene. The CDR3 loop spans 16 amino acids. CDR3 sequence reads: CASSLDGTAYTYEQYF. The DNA of the CDR3 is TGTGCCAGCAGCTTAGACGGGACTGCATATACCTACGAGCAGTACTTC.

This chain connects TRBV7-9 to TRBJ1-1, with 7 bases aligning to TRBD1. The germline V gene has CDR1 SEHNR and CDR2 FQNEAQ (reference sequence). The CDR3 loop spans 15 amino acids. Trimming took 5 bases from V and 6 from J; bases not matched to a gene: 12. CDR3 DNA: TGTGCCAGCAGCCTCACATACGAGGGACAGTCTGAAGCTTTCTTT. It translates to CASSLTYEGQSEAFF.

The V call is TRBV5-1, the J call TRBJ2-1; TRBD2 agrees at 9 bases. The CDR3 has 16 residues. Germline CDR1 is SGHRS and CDR2 is YFSETQ. V shed 2 bases and J 8 bases; nucleotides not matched to a gene: 11. This CDR3 is CASSFPESGRSDEQFF. The CDR3 region has the DNA TGCGCCAGCAGCTTCCCGGAAAGCGGGAGGTCGGATGAGCAGTTCTTC.